The present entry profiles one TCR beta chain with its context. Its antigen is as yet unknown. A multiplex PCR was run with 60 Vbeta primers and 13 Jbeta primers. The table came from immunoSEQ multiplex PCR; TCRdb's copy has only in-frame clones and leaves some out. The sample holds fewer than 200,000 clones, approximately 75% seen once. Germline V gene data show CDR1 as SGHAT and CDR2 as FQNNGV. This CDR3 has 17 residues. Trimming removed 5 bases from V and 0 bases from J, with 17 bases in between. The source of the sample is a study of cytomegalovirus exposure and HLA in healthy donors. Healthy bone marrow donors made up the donors. Overall study findings and caveats: Segments of the TCR beta V type were, in most cases, productive about 87% or about 30% of the time in an earlier analysis. Among the CMV-associated chains, three were confirmed in vitro as specific for CMV antigens.

This chain uses TRBV11-2 with TRBJ2-1, with D possibly TRBD2 on 5 matching bases. The TCR was taken from a young woman in good health and CMV-seronegative. The sample consisted of PBMCs. The CDR3 spells CASSPGGSRSSYNEQFF. The CDR3 DNA is TGTGCCAGCAGCCCAGGAGGTAGCCGGAGCTCCTACAATGAGCAGTTCTTC.